Presented here are 30 T cell receptor beta chains from one specimen sequenced in a study of spatial heterogeneity in lung cancer. Time point: sample taken at primary tumor resection. Tumor, nontumor lung or frozen PBMC supplied whole RNA, sequenced without sorting. Via MiXCR, TCRdb re-called the 5' RACE reads, giving one row per CDR3 protein. The table lists tens of thousands of distinct CDR3 sequences, roughly 8.7% of them singletons. The specimen comprised PBMCs, sampled at surgery. These receptor sequences come from a male donor with early-stage non-small cell lung cancer.

This clonotype was counted ten times or more. V is TRBV29-1 and J is TRBJ2-7, with D maybe TRBD1 (5 bases). Trimming cost V 2 bases and J 1 base, with 15 bases left between them. Germline V gives CDR1 SQVTM, CDR2 ANQGSEA. This CDR3 contains 15 residues. The CDR3 protein is CSVEWRLTESYEQYF. As DNA, the CDR3 is TGCAGCGTTGAATGGCGCTTGACAGAGTCCTACGAGCAGTACTTC.

This clonotype has a handful of counts. The CDR3 coding sequence is TGTGCCAGCAGCCCTTCGGCAGGGAGGGATTCACCCCTCCACTTT. Amino acids: CASSPSAGRDSPLHF. The chain employs TRBV7-2 and TRBJ1-6, with a weak D call TRBD1 (5 bases). Germline V gene data show CDR1 as SGHTA and CDR2 as FQGNSA. V lost 5 bases and J lost 8, with 16 bases in between. CDR3 length: 15 residues. The complete variable domain, with remaining parts taken from reference TRBV7-2 and TRBJ1-6, reads GAGVSQSPSNKVTEKGKDVELRCDPISGHTALYWYRQSLGQGLEFLIYFQGNSAPDKSGLPSDRFSAERTGGSVSTLTIQRTQQEDSAVYLCASSPSAGRDSPLHFGNGTRLTVT.

The chain is built from TRBV7-2 and TRBJ1-5; D might be TRBD1 (5 bases). The CDR3 length is 14 residues. V was cut by 3 bases and J by 5 bases, with 11 bases left in between. In germline, CDR1 is SGHTA, CDR2 FQGNSA. CDR3 nucleotides: TGTGCCAGCAGCTTGTTACCAGGGTATCAGCCCCAGCATTTT. Protein sequence: CASSLLPGYQPQHF.

In its sample, this clonotype was seen a few times. V gene TRBV7-9 combines with J gene TRBJ2-7, with D perhaps matching TRBD2 (6 bases). The CDR3 sequence is 14 residues long. The ends were cut back, 2 bases at V and 2 bases at J, with 10 bases in the middle. Per the germline V gene, CDR1 is SEHNR and CDR2 is FQNEAQ (reference sequence). The CDR3, as DNA: TGTGCCAGCAGCTTATACGCGGGGACCTACGAGCAGTACTTC. Its protein product is CASSLYAGTYEQYF.

This clonotype has at least ten counts. The rearrangement joins TRBV12-3 or TRBV12-4 to TRBJ2-5; D is undetermined. The CDR3 extends over 12 amino acids. Trimming cost V 6 bases and J 2 bases, with 7 bases left between them. For the CDR3, the DNA is TGTGCCAGCAGCCGACTGCAAGAGACCCAGTACTTC. It encodes CASSRLQETQYF.

This clonotype is termed medium-sized (0.01 to 0.1%). This CDR3 reads CASSLDPGNYEQYF. In nucleotides, the CDR3 is TGTGCCAGCAGCTTAGACCCAGGGAACTACGAGCAGTACTTC. The chain carries TRBV7-6 and TRBJ2-7; the D gene is possibly TRBD1 (5 bases). CDR1 is SGHVS, CDR2 FNYEAQ, per germline. The V and J ends lost 1 base and 3 bases respectively, with 10 bases between them. The CDR3 is 14 residues long.

This clonotype was seen ten or more times. The DNA of the CDR3 is TGTGCCAGCAGCTTAATTAGCAATGAGCAGTTCTTC. It yields the protein CASSLISNEQFF. V and J are TRBV11-2 and TRBJ2-1; D call uncertain. CDR1 and CDR2 (germline): SGHAT, FQNNGV. V was trimmed by 2 bases and J by 6 bases, leaving 5 bases between them. The length of the CDR3 is 12 residues.

At least ten counts were recorded for this clonotype. This sequence joins TRBV29-1 and TRBJ2-7; D uncertain. Per the germline V gene, CDR1 is SQVTM and CDR2 is ANQGSEA. Trimming cost V 4 bases and J 2 bases, with 9 bases left between them. The length of the CDR3 is 12 residues. Written as DNA, the CDR3 is TGCAGCGTTGGAGACACAACCTACGAGCAGTACTTC. Its protein product is CSVGDTTYEQYF.

This rearrangement joins TRBV12-3 or TRBV12-4 to TRBJ2-2; 8 bases agree with TRBD1. V shed 2 bases, J shed 0 bases, and the junction held 14 bases outside the gene matches. The CDR3 length is 20 residues. The DNA of the CDR3 is TGTGCCAGCAGTTTAAGGGTTTTCCTGGGGGACAGGACGAACACCGGGGAGCTGTTTTTT. Its translation is CASSLRVFLGDRTNTGELFF.

J is TRBJ2-7 and V is TRBV15; no clear D. The V end lost 0 bases, the J end lost 7 bases, and 13 bases lay between the germline ends. In germline, CDR1 is LNHNV, CDR2 YYDKDF (reference sequence). The CDR3 is 14 residues long. The CDR3 loop reads CATSRDSPGLEQYF. In DNA, the CDR3 is TGTGCCACCAGCAGAGATTCACCGGGCCTTGAGCAGTACTTC.

This clonotype showed up just a few times. The chain recombines TRBV20-1 with TRBJ1-5, with D perhaps matching TRBD1 (5 bases). The V and J ends lost 0 bases and 7 bases respectively, with 22 bases between them. The CDR3 has 17 residues. Germline lookup yields CDR1 DFQATT and CDR2 SNEGSKA (reference sequence). The CDR3 spells CSARDTRHRDPWQPQHF. The CDR3 bases are TGCAGTGCTAGAGATACACGGCATCGGGACCCGTGGCAGCCCCAGCATTTT.

The rearrangement joins TRBV7-2 to TRBJ1-5; D might be TRBD1 (5 bases). V shed 5 bases and J shed 5 bases, with 10 bases lying between them. This CDR3 region has 13 residues. Germline V gene lookup returns CDR1 SGHTA and CDR2 FQGNSA. The CDR3 DNA sequence: TGTGCCAGCAGCCCATGGGGGGATCAGCCCCAGCATTTT. As protein: CASSPWGDQPQHF.

This clonotype showed up just a few times. The rearrangement joins TRBV25-1 to TRBJ2-3; no firm D call. The V gene's germline CDR1 is MGHDK and CDR2 SYGVNS. V was cut by 1 base and J by 2 bases, with 4 bases left in between. The CDR3 runs 13 residues. CDR3 protein: CASSELDTDTQYF. DNA for the CDR3: TGTGCCAGCAGTGAATTGGACACAGATACGCAGTATTTT.

This clonotype was seen many times. The chain combines TRBV10-3 with TRBJ2-3; 10 positions agree with TRBD2. The CDR3 consists of 15 residues. With 2 bases clipped from V and 6 bases from J, the junction kept 5 bases outside the gene matches. Per germline, CDR1 ENHRY and CDR2 SYGVKD. The CDR3 is CAISEQAGGLDTQYF. CDR3 sequence (DNA): TGTGCCATCAGTGAGCAAGCGGGAGGGCTTGATACGCAGTATTTT.

This clonotype has only one observation. The J gene is TRBJ2-7, the V gene TRBV7-8, with 7 nucleotides matching TRBD1. Looked up from germline, CDR1 is SGHVS and CDR2 is FQNEAQ. The CDR3 loop spans 13 amino acids. With 6 bases clipped from V and 2 bases from J, the junction kept 4 bases outside the gene matches. The CDR3 loop reads CASRPDRAYEQYF. Here the CDR3 DNA reads TGTGCCAGCAGGCCCGACAGGGCCTACGAGCAGTACTTC.

In this sample, this clonotype turned up a few times. The chain recombines TRBV11-2 with TRBJ2-7; 10 bases fit TRBD2. CDR3 length: 15 residues. The germline V gene has CDR1 SGHAT and CDR2 FQNNGV. J was trimmed by 2 bases and V by 5 bases; bases with no gene match: 6. The CDR3 loop reads CASSPTSGVTYEQYF. The CDR3 DNA reads as TGTGCCAGCAGCCCCACTAGCGGGGTTACCTACGAGCAGTACTTC.

This clonotype came up a few times. This rearrangement joins TRBV20-1 to TRBJ2-3, with 7 bases that match TRBD1. The germline V gene has CDR1 DFQATT and CDR2 SNEGSKA (reference sequence). V lost 6 bases to trimming and J lost 3 bases; unmatched junction nucleotides: 6. The CDR3 is made up of 13 amino acids. CDR3 in DNA: TGCAGTGCCCTCCCGACAGGGACAGATACGCAGTATTTT. Its translation: CSALPTGTDTQYF.

This clonotype has a count of ten or more. The genes are TRBV2 and TRBJ2-2; TRBD1 agrees at 7 bases. J was trimmed by 4 bases and V by 8 bases; bases with no gene match: 7. There are 14 residues in the CDR3. Looked up from germline, CDR1 is SNHLY and CDR2 is FYNNEI. The CDR3 region is CASSTRDSTGELFF. The CDR3 nucleotides read TGTGCCAGCTCGACCCGGGACAGCACCGGGGAGCTGTTTTTT.

The sample holds a few counts of this clonotype. The chain has TRBV7-9 and TRBJ2-7, with D perhaps matching TRBD2 (6 bases). Trimming took off 2 bases at V and 1 base at J, with 12 bases between the two ends. Germline lookup yields CDR1 SEHNR and CDR2 FQNEAQ (reference sequence). The CDR3 is 15 residues long. CDR3 nucleotides: TGTGCCAGCAGCTTACAAAGCGGGCCATCCTACGAGCAGTACTTC. Amino acids: CASSLQSGPSYEQYF.

In its sample, this clonotype was seen a few times. CDR3 coding DNA: TGCAGCGTTTTCGGACTAGCGGGGAACTCCTACAATGAGCAGTTCTTC. The encoded protein is CSVFGLAGNSYNEQFF. J is TRBJ2-1 and V is TRBV29-1, with 12 bases matching TRBD2. Germline V lookup: CDR1 SQVTM, CDR2 ANQGSEA. The CDR3 length is 16 residues. V dropped 5 bases and J dropped 0; count of bases not matched to a gene: 5.

This clonotype was counted between two and nine times. The CDR3 DNA sequence: TGTGCCTGCCGATACTCTGGGGCCAACGTCCTGACTTTC. It yields the protein CACRYSGANVLTF. The chain joins TRBV12-3 or TRBV12-4 to TRBJ2-6; D ambiguous. This CDR3 comprises 13 residues. Trimming took 11 bases from V and 0 from J, leaving 8 bases between them.

This clonotype was counted only a few times. The genes are TRBV6-2 or TRBV6-3 and TRBJ1-5; TRBD1 matches at 7 bases. Germline V gene lookup returns CDR1 MNHEY and CDR2 SVGEGT. This CDR3 is built from 15 residues. The junction had 7 bases not matched to a gene; V was cut back by 4 bases and J by 4 bases. CDR3 protein: CASSWETGWNQPQHF. DNA of the CDR3: TGTGCCAGCAGTTGGGAGACAGGGTGGAATCAGCCCCAGCATTTT.

This clonotype was observed many times. Here the CDR3 reads CASSQGRRVTEQFF. In DNA, the CDR3 is TGTGCCAGCAGCCAAGGGCGGCGAGTCACTGAGCAGTTCTTC. The V call is TRBV3-1, the J call TRBJ2-1; D call uncertain. The CDR3 length is 14 residues. Looked up from germline, CDR1 is LGHDT and CDR2 is YNNKEL (reference sequence). The V and J ends lost 1 base and 9 bases respectively, with 13 bases between them.

This clonotype showed up many times. CDR3 coding DNA: TGCGCCAGCGAATACGGGGGCTCCTCGGATACGCAGTATTTT. It codes for CASEYGGSSDTQYF. This rearrangement joins TRBV5-1 to TRBJ2-3, with D perhaps matching TRBD1 or TRBD2 (6 bases each). V dropped 7 bases and J dropped 6 bases, with 18 bases sitting between them. CDR3 length equals 14 residues. CDR1 and CDR2 (germline): SGHRS, YFSETQ.

This clonotype was counted a few times. This sequence joins TRBV7-2 and TRBJ2-1; D gene unclear. V lost 4 bases and J 8 bases, leaving 15 bases between the germline ends. The CDR3 is 14 amino acids. Germline lookup yields CDR1 SGHTA and CDR2 FQGNSA. CDR3 sequence: CASSSGWGLHEQFF. In nucleotides, the CDR3 is TGTGCCAGCAGCTCCGGGTGGGGTCTACATGAGCAGTTCTTC. Full variable domain (remainder filled in from reference TRBV7-2 and TRBJ2-1): GAGVSQSPSNKVTEKGKDVELRCDPISGHTALYWYRQSLGQGLEFLIYFQGNSAPDKSGLPSDRFSAERTGGSVSTLTIQRTQQEDSAVYLCASSSGWGLHEQFFGPGTRLTVL.

This clonotype was picked up many times. The chain links TRBV7-8 to TRBJ2-7; TRBD2 matches at 13 bases. The CDR3 is made up of 16 amino acids. Unmatched junction bases numbered 7, after V lost 6 bases and J lost 2 bases. Germline CDR1 and CDR2: SGHVS and FQNEAQ. In DNA form, the CDR3 reads TGTGCCAGCAGTCCTACTAGCGGGGGGGCCACCTACGAGCAGTACTTC. Its translation: CASSPTSGGATYEQYF. Full variable domain (remainder filled in from reference TRBV7-8 and TRBJ2-7): GAGVSQSPRYKVAKRGQDVALRCDPISGHVSLFWYQQALGQGPEFLTYFQNEAQLDKSGLPSDRFFAERPEGSVSTLKIQRTQQEDSAVYLCASSPTSGGATYEQYFGPGTRLTVT.

Many counts were recorded for this clonotype. The genes are TRBV7-2 and TRBJ2-5, with D unclear. Germline CDR1 is SGHTA and CDR2 is FQGNSA. The CDR3 spans 11 residues. V lost 5 bases to trimming and J lost 2 bases, with 3 bases between them. The CDR3: CASSGQETQYF. DNA of the CDR3: TGTGCCAGCAGCGGACAAGAGACCCAGTACTTC.

This clonotype was seen at least ten times. The V and J genes are TRBV5-1 and TRBJ1-3; perhaps TRBD1 as D (6 bases). CDR3 length equals 16 residues. Germline V gene sequence: CDR1 SGHRS, CDR2 YFSETQ. V was cut by 2 bases and J by 0 bases, with 12 bases left in between. The CDR3 coding sequence is TGCGCCAGCAGCTTTACAGGGTACCTCTCTGGAAACACCATATATTTT. Its translation: CASSFTGYLSGNTIYF.

This clonotype has more than one count but fewer than ten. The chain carries TRBV6-5 and TRBJ1-6; no clear D. V was pared by 2 bases and J by 0 bases, with 5 bases between. CDR1 MNHEY and CDR2 SVGAGI come from the germline V gene. The CDR3 length is 15 residues. CDR3 DNA: TGTGCCAGCAGTTACGGGGTCTCCTATAATTCACCCCTCCACTTT. It yields the protein CASSYGVSYNSPLHF.

By sample share, this clonotype is medium-sized. The rearrangement links TRBV7-3 to TRBJ2-5; 10 nucleotides line up with TRBD1. The germline V gene encodes CDR1 SGHTA and CDR2 FQGTGA. This CDR3 spans 16 amino acids. The J segment lost 4 bases and the V segment lost 4 bases, leaving 9 bases of the junction unmatched. The CDR3 loop reads CASSSGQGGVGETQYF. The CDR3 region has the DNA TGTGCCAGCAGCTCCGGACAGGGGGGAGTCGGAGAGACCCAGTACTTC.